These 19 T cell receptor beta chains originate from one sample sequenced in a study of brain metastases from non-small cell lung cancer. Sequencing used immunoSEQ multiplex PCR; TCRdb keeps in-frame clones, though not all of them. The table shows approximately 6,400 clones, with approximately 78% occurring only once. The sequencing sample was made of primary lung tumor tissue. These receptors were obtained from a donor aged 40 or older with non-small cell lung cancer.

This clone appeared a few times. This chain's CDR3 is CASSVAGQEFNEQFF. CDR3 bases: TGTGCCAGCAGCGTAGCGGGACAGGAGTTCAATGAGCAGTTCTTC. The chain combines TRBV9 with TRBJ2-1; 8 bases fit TRBD1. This CDR3 region has 15 residues. Germline assignment: CDR1 SGDLS and CDR2 YYNGEE. V trimming: 0 bases; J trimming: 6 bases; junction bases outside the gene matches: 5.

The rearrangement uses TRBV14 and TRBJ1-2, with no clear D. The germline CDR1 and CDR2 sequences are SGHDN and FVKESK. The ends were cut back, 2 bases at V and 6 bases at J, with 16 bases in the middle. The CDR3 spans 15 residues. The CDR3 DNA sequence: TGTGCCAGCAGCCAAACCGGGTTAGGAGATAATGGCTACACCTTC. It is translated as CASSQTGLGDNGYTF.

The table lists this clone with a few counts. The rearrangement joins TRBV5-1 to TRBJ1-2, with D unclear. V shed 4 bases and J shed 4 bases, with 11 bases lying between them. CDR3 size: 13 residues. Germline V gene sequence: CDR1 SGHRS, CDR2 YFSETQ. This chain's CDR3 is CASSLDRSYGYTF. The CDR3 DNA is TGCGCCAGCAGCCTGGATAGAAGCTATGGCTACACCTTC.

The chain uses TRBV25-1 and TRBJ2-2; maybe TRBD1 (5 bases). V dropped 3 bases and J dropped 6 bases, with 17 bases sitting between them. CDR1 and CDR2 from the germline V gene are MGHDK and SYGVNS. This CDR3 region has 16 residues. The CDR3 coding sequence is TGTGCCAGCAGTGACCCTTTGCAGGGAATCTCCGGGGAGCTGTTTTTT. Translating gives CASSDPLQGISGELFF.

This clone was seen a handful of times. This rearrangement joins TRBV29-1 to TRBJ1-1, with TRBD1 matching 7 bases. This CDR3 contains 12 residues. The germline V gene encodes CDR1 SQVTM and CDR2 ANQGSEA. With 7 bases clipped from V and 1 base from J, the junction kept 3 bases outside the gene matches. CDR3 coding DNA: TGCAGCGGGGGACAGCCGAACACTGAAGCTTTCTTT. This translates into CSGGQPNTEAFF.

The chain has TRBV5-1 and TRBJ2-7; D perhaps matches TRBD1 (5 bases). The CDR3 length is 14 residues. Germline V gene sequence: CDR1 SGHRS, CDR2 YFSETQ. V was trimmed by 4 bases and J by 2 bases, leaving 13 bases between them. The CDR3 DNA is TGCGCCAGCAGCATAATCCAGGGTGCCTACGAGCAGTACTTC. It codes for CASSIIQGAYEQYF.

With respect to this clone: The same CDR3 is also encoded by other DNA sequences in this sample. J is TRBJ1-1 and V is TRBV6-5; D gene ambiguous. Trimming removed 0 bases at V and 2 bases at J, with 7 bases between. CDR3 length: 14 amino acids. Germline-derived CDR1 and CDR2 are MNHEY and SVGAGI. The CDR3 here is CASSYSWTNTEAFF. The CDR3 region has the DNA TGTGCCAGCAGTTACTCGTGGACTAACACTGAAGCTTTCTTT.

This clone is a singleton in its sample. The rearrangement links TRBV28 to TRBJ2-7, with a possible D match to TRBD2 (5 bases). CDR3 size: 13 residues. Trimming removed 6 bases from V and 2 bases from J, with 11 bases in between. The V gene's germline CDR1 is MDHEN and CDR2 SYDVKM. The CDR3: CASRLPSTYEQYF. The CDR3 coding sequence is TGTGCCAGCAGGCTCCCTAGCACCTACGAGCAGTACTTC.

The V and J genes are TRBV27 and TRBJ2-7; TRBD2 is a possible D gene (6 bases). The V gene's germline CDR1 is MNHEY and CDR2 SMNVEV (reference sequence). V was trimmed by 3 bases and J by 0 bases, leaving 12 bases between them. There are 15 residues in the CDR3. CDR3 loop: CASSLGLDSSYEQYF. CDR3 nucleotide sequence: TGTGCCAGCAGTTTGGGACTCGATAGCTCCTACGAGCAGTACTTC.

The chain combines TRBV19 with TRBJ1-3, with a tentative D call TRBD1 (5 bases). Germline lookup yields CDR1 LNHDA and CDR2 SQIVND (reference sequence). This CDR3 is built from 15 residues. V gave up 6 bases and J gave up 0 bases, with 12 bases separating them. CDR3 coding DNA: TGTGCCAGTAGGACTCAGGGCTACTCTGGAAACACCATATATTTT. Encoded protein: CASRTQGYSGNTIYF.

The genes are TRBV27 and TRBJ1-1, with TRBD1 matching over 9 bases. The V segment lost 5 bases and the J segment 5 bases; nucleotides outside the gene matches: 3. In germline, CDR1 is MNHEY, CDR2 SMNVEV (reference sequence). The CDR3 contains 13 residues. The DNA for the CDR3 is TGTGCCAGCAGTCTACAGGGGGCAACTGAAGCTTTCTTT. Its translation: CASSLQGATEAFF.

The chain couples TRBV4-3 to TRBJ2-2; no definite D call. The CDR3 has 15 residues. CDR1 and CDR2 (germline): LGHNA, YSLEER. Trimming removed 0 bases from V and 6 bases from J, with 11 bases in between. The CDR3 protein is CASSQDPVISGELFF. The CDR3 coding sequence is TGCGCCAGCAGCCAAGATCCCGTAATCTCCGGGGAGCTGTTTTTT.

The chain is built from TRBV10-1 and TRBJ2-1; TRBD2 matches at 9 bases. CDR1 WNHNN and CDR2 SYGVQD come from the germline V gene (reference sequence). This CDR3 is built from 15 residues. After removal of 3 bases from V and 8 bases from J, the junction contained 8 bases not matched to a gene. DNA for the CDR3: TGCGCCAGCAGTGACTGGCGGGGGGGTTTCTATGAGCAGTTCTTC. Translated, it gives CASSDWRGGFYEQFF.

The V gene is TRBV6-1, the J gene TRBJ2-3; TRBD2 matches at 7 bases. The CDR3 runs 17 residues. Losses at the gene ends were 2 bases for V and 1 base for J; bases not matched to a gene: 9. CDR1 and CDR2 (germline): MNHNS, SASEGT. The CDR3 loop is CASSEKSWLAGTDTQYF. CDR3 coding DNA: TGTGCCAGCAGTGAAAAAAGTTGGCTAGCGGGCACAGATACGCAGTATTTT.

The chain employs TRBV7-9 and TRBJ2-7, with D perhaps TRBD2 (6 bases). CDR3 length equals 14 residues. The V gene's germline CDR1 is SEHNR and CDR2 FQNEAQ (reference sequence). The V gene lost 1 base and the J gene lost 3 bases, with 10 bases spanning the gap. CDR3 loop: CASSLGTINYEQYF. CDR3 DNA: TGTGCCAGCAGCTTAGGGACTATTAACTACGAGCAGTACTTC.

The rearrangement uses TRBV3-1 (or the pseudogene TRBV3-2) and TRBJ1-6; TRBD1 matches at 8 bases. Germline-derived CDR1 and CDR2 are LGHDT and YNNKEL (reference sequence). V shed 4 bases and J 12 bases; nucleotides not matched to a gene: 8. The CDR3 length is 14 residues. The CDR3 loop reads CASSRGQGYIPLHF. CDR3 bases: TGTGCCAGCAGCCGAGGACAGGGCTATATACCCCTCCACTTT.

Concerning this clone: A junction boundary mismatches the germline segment, possibly from a read error. The V call is TRBV24-1, the J call TRBJ1-4; no firm D call. Germline-derived CDR1 and CDR2 are KGHDR and SFDVKD. The CDR3 runs 11 residues. The CDR3 bases are TGTGCCACGGGTTATAATAAAAAACTGTTTTTT. It codes for CATGYNKKLFF.

This chain links TRBV19 with TRBJ1-1; perhaps TRBD1 as D (5 bases). V lost 3 bases to trimming and J lost 5 bases, with 13 bases between them. The CDR3 is 14 residues long. Looked up from germline, CDR1 is LNHDA and CDR2 is SQIVND (reference sequence). CDR3 amino acids: CASSIGFKGTEAFF. In DNA form, the CDR3 reads TGTGCCAGTAGTATCGGGTTTAAGGGGACTGAAGCTTTCTTT.

The chain carries TRBV7-2 and TRBJ1-4, with 7 nucleotides matching TRBD1. The junction had 11 bases not matched to a gene; V was cut back by 0 bases and J by 7 bases. CDR1 is SGHTA and CDR2 is FQGNSA in the germline V gene. CDR3 length: 17 residues. DNA of the CDR3: TGTGCCAGCAGCTTAGCGGGGGCAGGGGGTTGGAGTGAAAAACTGTTTTTT. The encoded protein is CASSLAGAGGWSEKLFF.